This T cell receptor (beta chain) was identified during a study of cytomegalovirus exposure and HLA in healthy donors. At the level of the study: Clustering assigned about 76% of the roughly 400 genotyped donors to the Caucasian-associated ancestry cluster.

Notes on the study in general: TCR beta V- and J-gene trimming was later associated with a missense DCLRE1C variant.

Likely unrecorded immune exposures existed in these nominally healthy donors. The PCR was carried out with 60 Vbeta primers and 13 Jbeta primers. Here immunoSEQ multiplex PCR was the method, and the copy in TCRdb shows in-frame clones only, minus some. The data hold more than 100,000 clones, with roughly 78% observed a single time. Comment on this clone: Its target is not known.

CDR1 is SGHAT, CDR2 FQNNGV, per germline. There are 16 residues in the CDR3. Deletions cut 1 base from V and 4 bases from J, with 13 bases between. Sequencing input: PBMCs. The TCR originated in a middle-aged man in good health and CMV-seropositive. The chain combines TRBV11-2 with TRBJ2-2; the D gene is possibly TRBD2 (5 bases). In DNA form, the CDR3 reads TGTGCCAGCAGCTTAGGGGCGGACTTGGTCACCGGGGAGCTGTTTTTT. This translates into CASSLGADLVTGELFF.